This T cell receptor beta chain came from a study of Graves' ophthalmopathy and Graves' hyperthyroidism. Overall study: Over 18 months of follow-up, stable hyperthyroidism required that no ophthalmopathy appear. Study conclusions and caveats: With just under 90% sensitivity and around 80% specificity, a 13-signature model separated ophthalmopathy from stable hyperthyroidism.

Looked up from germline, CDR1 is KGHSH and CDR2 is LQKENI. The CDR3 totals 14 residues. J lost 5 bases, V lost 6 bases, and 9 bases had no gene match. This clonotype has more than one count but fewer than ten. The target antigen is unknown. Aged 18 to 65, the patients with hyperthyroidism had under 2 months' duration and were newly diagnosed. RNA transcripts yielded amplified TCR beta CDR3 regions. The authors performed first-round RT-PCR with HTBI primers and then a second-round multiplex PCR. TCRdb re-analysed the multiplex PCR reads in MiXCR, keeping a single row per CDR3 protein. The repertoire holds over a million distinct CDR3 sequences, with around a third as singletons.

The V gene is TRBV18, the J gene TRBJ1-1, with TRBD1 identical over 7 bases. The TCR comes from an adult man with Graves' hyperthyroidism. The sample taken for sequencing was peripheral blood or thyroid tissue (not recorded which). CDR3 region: CASSTIDRVTEAFF. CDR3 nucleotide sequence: TGTGCCAGCTCGACAATAGACAGGGTTACTGAAGCTTTCTTT.